This T cell receptor beta chain was profiled in a study of CD8+ T cells in alopecia areata. This clone was seen a handful of times. The V and J ends lost 10 bases and 7 bases, in that order; junction bases with no gene match: 13. The CDR3 is 15 residues long. From germline, CDR1 is SNHLY and CDR2 FYNNEI. Treatment here: oral pan-JAK inhibitor, 5-10 mg twice daily. As the sequencing template, cDNA was produced by extracting RNA and reverse transcribing it. Generated by immunoSEQ multiplex PCR, the TCRdb table keeps only in-frame clones and is missing some. The repertoire holds approximately 210,000 clones, with roughly three fifths as singletons.

The TCR originated in a human donor with alopecia areata. The sequencing used CD4+ T cells sorted from blood, collected around week 50, from a patient treated with tofacitinib. This chain uses TRBV2 with TRBJ1-2; TRBD1 matches at 12 bases. In nucleotides, the CDR3 is TGTGCCAACCCTCCTAGGGGGACAGGGGGCTTTGGCTACACCTTC. Its translation: CANPPRGTGGFGYTF.